This TCR beta chain was found in a study of blood T cell repertoires in COVID-19. Germline V gene data show CDR1 as MNHNS and CDR2 as SASEGT. Between the trimmed V and J ends, which lost 2 bases and 1 base, there was a span of 9 bases. This CDR3 contains 14 residues. Methods used by the authors: Reference gene primer amplification gave estimated nucleated cell counts. Assay used: immunoSEQ multiplex PCR; TCRdb lists only in-frame clones, some missing. From that table come the V and J calls and clone size; the DNA was used to work out D and trimming. The table includes 150,000 to 200,000 clones, over 80% detected once.

This clonotype was sampled from an elderly woman with active or convalescent COVID-19. The chain has TRBV6-1 and TRBJ2-7; possibly TRBD1 for D (6 bases). Sequenced sample: peripheral blood. CDR3 loop: CASSERDMSYEQYF. CDR3 nucleotide sequence: TGTGCCAGCAGTGAAAGGGACATGTCCTACGAGCAGTACTTC.